This entry lists 26 T cell receptor beta chains sequenced from one sample in a study of response to subunit inactivated influenza vaccine. TCRdb analysed the RT-PCR reads with MiXCR anew, one entry per CDR3 protein. Here the sample spans about 520,000 distinct CDR3 sequences, 25% being singletons. Specimen: CD4+ T cells sorted from PBMCs, collected 5 days after vaccination. These receptors were obtained from a man between 45 and 60 years old who received an inactivated influenza vaccine.

The rearrangement links TRBV20-1 to TRBJ2-3, with 12 bases that match TRBD2. The CDR3 is made up of 13 amino acids. Trimming at V came to 3 bases and at J to 8 bases, leaving 3 bases not matched to a gene. Germline V CDR1 and CDR2: DFQATT, SNEGSKA (reference sequence). The CDR3 here is CSAREGLAGTQYF. DNA for the CDR3: TGCAGTGCTAGGGAGGGACTAGCGGGTACGCAGTATTTT.

The V and J genes are TRBV20-1 and TRBJ1-4; D gene unclear. Looked up from germline, CDR1 is DFQATT and CDR2 is SNEGSKA (reference sequence). The CDR3 runs 14 residues. V gave up 1 base and J gave up 8 bases, with 14 bases separating them. CDR3 region: CSARGEATREKLFF. For the CDR3, the DNA is TGCAGTGCTAGAGGAGAGGCAACCCGGGAAAAACTGTTTTTT.

The sample holds many counts of this clonotype. The chain couples TRBV12-3 or TRBV12-4 to TRBJ2-7; no reliable D call. Trimming took off 5 bases at V and 1 base at J, with 15 bases between the two ends. The CDR3 extends over 15 amino acids. CDR3 region: CASSRTEGKSYEQYF. As DNA, the CDR3 is TGTGCCAGCAGTCGTACTGAAGGTAAATCCTACGAGCAGTACTTC.

The chain uses TRBV10-3 and TRBJ1-4; D is unclear. Trimming pared 11 bases from V and 0 bases from J, leaving 13 bases between. CDR1 is ENHRY, CDR2 SYGVKD, per germline. This CDR3 has 14 amino acids. CDR3 loop: CAAGGGATNEKLFF. The CDR3, as DNA: TGTGCCGCCGGAGGCGGTGCAACTAATGAAAAACTGTTTTTT.

The rearrangement uses TRBV20-1 and TRBJ1-5, with 11 bases fitting TRBD1. CDR1 is DFQATT and CDR2 is SNEGSKA in the germline V gene (reference sequence). There are 13 residues in the CDR3. After removal of 5 bases from V and 9 bases from J, the junction contained 6 bases not matched to a gene. The CDR3 loop reads CSAQDRGLSPQHF. In DNA, the CDR3 is TGCAGTGCTCAGGACAGGGGGCTTTCGCCCCAGCATTTT.

This clonotype has a handful of counts. The chain recombines TRBV20-1 with TRBJ2-1, with D hard to call. The CDR3 has 13 amino acids. The germline gives CDR1 DFQATT, CDR2 SNEGSKA (reference sequence). Trimming removed 8 bases from V and 8 bases from J, with 19 bases in between. The CDR3 DNA is TGCAGTCTGATAACGGCTGGGGTTCATGAGCAGTTCTTC. This codes for CSLITAGVHEQFF.

V usage is TRBV20-1 and J usage is TRBJ2-3; D uncertain. Trimming cost V 5 bases and J 4 bases, with 4 bases left between them. The CDR3 has 10 residues. Per germline, CDR1 DFQATT and CDR2 SNEGSKA (reference sequence). The CDR3, as DNA: TGCAGTGCTGATCCAGATACGCAGTATTTT. Translation: CSADPDTQYF.

The chain carries TRBV2 and TRBJ2-3, with TRBD1 matching over 8 bases. V shed 4 bases, J shed 4 bases, and the junction held 10 bases outside the gene matches. Per the germline V gene, CDR1 is SNHLY and CDR2 is FYNNEI. The CDR3 contains 16 residues. The CDR3 bases are TGTGCCAGCAGTGTAAACAGGGGGGTCGGGGCAGATACGCAGTATTTT. Translation: CASSVNRGVGADTQYF.

Here the CDR3 DNA reads TGCGCCAGCAGACACCGGCTAACGGCGAACACCGGGGAGCTGTTTTTT. Its protein is CASRHRLTANTGELFF. This chain connects TRBV10-2 to TRBJ2-2; D gene ambiguous. CDR3 length: 16 amino acids. V gave up 6 bases and J gave up 0 bases, with 14 bases separating them. In germline, CDR1 is WSHSY, CDR2 SAAADI.

The rearrangement uses TRBV9 and TRBJ2-6; D remains unclear. Trimming shortened V by 0 bases and J by 0 bases, and 7 bases separated the two germline ends. The CDR3 runs 16 residues. CDR1 is SGDLS and CDR2 is YYNGEE in the germline V gene. As DNA, the CDR3 is TGTGCCAGCAGCGTAGATTCGTTCTCTGGGGCCAACGTCCTGACTTTC. Residues: CASSVDSFSGANVLTF.

The rearrangement joins TRBV4-1 to TRBJ2-2, with D perhaps TRBD1 (6 bases). The germline V and J ends were trimmed by 4 bases and 6 bases, with 12 bases remaining between them. This CDR3 spans 14 amino acids. CDR1 is MGHRA, CDR2 YSYEKL, per germline. CDR3 sequence: CASSPGRGPGELFF. The CDR3 DNA reads as TGCGCCAGCAGCCCAGGCAGGGGACCCGGGGAGCTGTTTTTT.

The chain recombines TRBV29-1 with TRBJ2-5; D might be TRBD2 (6 bases). The V and J ends lost 4 bases and 5 bases respectively, with 14 bases between them. The CDR3 is 13 amino acids. CDR1 is SQVTM, CDR2 ANQGSEA, per germline. Here the CDR3 DNA reads TGCAGCGTTGGGTCGGGGCTAGCGGAGACCCAGTACTTC. Protein sequence: CSVGSGLAETQYF.

This clonotype was seen a few times. The junction shows a germline mismatch at one end, possibly a read error. The chain is built from TRBV20-1 and TRBJ1-5; 7 bases align to TRBD1. The CDR3 sequence is 17 residues long. CDR1 and CDR2 (germline): DFQATT, SNEGSKA (reference sequence). CDR3 sequence reads: CSARDEQGVDGNQPQHF. The CDR3 DNA reads as TGCAGCGCTAGAGATGAGCAGGGGGTCGATGGGAATCAGCCCCAGCATTTT.

The chain combines TRBV2 with TRBJ2-5, with 11 bases that match TRBD1. Germline V gives CDR1 SNHLY, CDR2 FYNNEI. There are 14 residues in the CDR3. J was trimmed by 5 bases and V by 7 bases; bases with no gene match: 6. For the CDR3, the DNA is TGTGCCAGCATCGGACAGGGGGCAGGGGAGACCCAGTACTTC. The encoded protein is CASIGQGAGETQYF.

The chain links TRBV6-1 to TRBJ1-1, with D perhaps TRBD1 (5 bases). CDR1 and CDR2 from the germline V gene are MNHNS and SASEGT. The CDR3 contains 13 residues. V was shortened by 6 bases and J by 7 bases, with 15 bases between the two germline ends. The CDR3 spells CASSSRGVGEAFF. CDR3 coding DNA: TGTGCCAGCAGCTCAAGGGGAGTGGGTGAAGCTTTCTTT.

The table lists this clonotype with a count of one. The V and J genes are TRBV7-9 and TRBJ1-4; maybe TRBD1 (6 bases). This CDR3 contains 15 residues. V was pared by 5 bases and J by 4 bases, with 14 bases between. Germline V gives CDR1 SEHNR, CDR2 FQNEAQ (reference sequence). The CDR3 is CASSAGQLYNEKLFF. The CDR3 DNA follows: TGTGCCAGCAGCGCCGGACAGCTTTATAATGAAAAACTGTTTTTT. Supplemented by reference TRBV7-9 and TRBJ1-4, the full variable domain reads DTGVSQNPRHKITKRGQNVTFRCDPISEHNRLYWYRQTLGQGPEFLTYFQNEAQLEKSRLLSDRFSAERPKGSFSTLEIQRTEQGDSAMYLCASSAGQLYNEKLFFGSGTQLSVL.

This chain's CDR3 is CASSQVIYRDIFSWGVSPLHF. CDR3 bases: TGCGCCAGCAGCCAAGTAATATACCGGGACATCTTCTCCTGGGGAGTTTCACCCCTCCACTTT. This rearrangement joins TRBV4-1 to TRBJ1-6, with D possibly TRBD1 on 6 matching bases. There are 21 residues in the CDR3. The V end was cut by 1 base, the J end by 9 bases, with 31 bases between. Germline values: CDR1 MGHRA, CDR2 YSYEKL.

The J gene is TRBJ1-4, the V gene TRBV4-1; D unresolved. In germline, CDR1 is MGHRA, CDR2 YSYEKL. V lost 2 bases, J lost 6 bases, and 10 bases lay in between. This CDR3 region has 14 residues. CDR3 in amino acids: CASSQQYSDEKLFF. For the CDR3, the DNA is TGCGCCAGCAGCCAACAGTACTCGGATGAAAAACTGTTTTTT.

This clonotype was found a few times. The rearrangement joins TRBV3-1 to TRBJ2-1, with TRBD2 identical over 13 bases. This CDR3 region has 14 residues. The trim removed 3 bases at V and 10 bases at J, leaving 3 bases unmatched. The germline gives CDR1 LGHDT, CDR2 YNNKEL (reference sequence). DNA of the CDR3: TGTGCCAGCAGCCAGGGACTAGCGGGGACCGAGCAGTTCTTC. Its translation: CASSQGLAGTEQFF.

The sample holds a few counts of this clonotype. The gene calls are TRBV20-1 and TRBJ2-1; D uncertain. The CDR3 sequence is 13 residues long. Trimming removed 1 base at V and 8 bases at J, with 12 bases between. Germline loops: CDR1 DFQATT, CDR2 SNEGSKA (reference sequence). For the CDR3, the DNA is TGCAGTGCTAGAGCCCCCTGGGCGGATGAGCAGTTCTTC. As protein: CSARAPWADEQFF.

The rearrangement joins TRBV11-2 to TRBJ2-5; 8 nucleotides line up with TRBD1. J gave up 7 bases and V 2 bases, and 6 bases lay outside the gene matches. This CDR3 has 14 residues. Germline-derived CDR1 and CDR2 are SGHAT and FQNNGV. DNA for the CDR3: TGTGCCAGCAGCTTAAGCAGGGGGCTAAGGACCCAGTACTTC. It specifies CASSLSRGLRTQYF.

CDR3 bases: TGTGCCAGCAGGGAGGGGGCAAGTGGCTACACCTTC. This encodes CASREGASGYTF. The chain employs TRBV6-1 and TRBJ1-2, with TRBD1 matching over 7 bases. The CDR3 runs 12 residues. V dropped 6 bases and J dropped 7; count of bases not matched to a gene: 5. Germline V lookup: CDR1 MNHNS, CDR2 SASEGT.

In its sample, this clonotype was seen a few times. V usage is TRBV5-1 and J usage is TRBJ2-3; 9 bases align to TRBD2. V was clipped by 0 bases and J by 0 bases; unmatched bases: 17. CDR1 SGHRS and CDR2 YFSETQ come from the germline V gene. The CDR3 sequence is 21 residues long. The CDR3 protein is CASSLARGGGAPRASTDTQYF. The CDR3 DNA is TGCGCCAGCAGCTTGGCCCGTGGCGGGGGGGCCCCCCGTGCTAGCACAGATACGCAGTATTTT.

The table lists this clonotype with a few counts. V and J are TRBV7-9 and TRBJ1-1; unclear D gene. CDR1 and CDR2 (germline): SEHNR, FQNEAQ (reference sequence). The length of the CDR3 is 13 residues. V was clipped by 5 bases and J by 0 bases, with 7 bases between them. This chain's CDR3 is CASSPIMNTEAFF. DNA for the CDR3: TGTGCCAGCAGCCCGATTATGAACACTGAAGCTTTCTTT. The full variable domain, its missing parts supplied by reference TRBV7-9 and TRBJ1-1, is DTGVSQNPRHKITKRGQNVTFRCDPISEHNRLYWYRQTLGQGPEFLTYFQNEAQLEKSRLLSDRFSAERPKGSFSTLEIQRTEQGDSAMYLCASSPIMNTEAFFGQGTRLTVV.

This clonotype is a singleton in its sample. This rearrangement joins TRBV20-1 to TRBJ2-3, with 7 positions matching TRBD2. Trimming at V came to 1 base and at J to 0 bases, leaving 4 bases not matched to a gene. The V gene's germline CDR1 is DFQATT and CDR2 SNEGSKA (reference sequence). The CDR3 runs to 15 residues. Written as DNA, the CDR3 is TGCAGTGCTAGAGGTCTAGCGGACAGCACAGATACGCAGTATTTT. Translated: CSARGLADSTDTQYF.

This clonotype was counted a few times. The CDR3 is CASRRTSGGAVTDTQYF. In DNA form, the CDR3 reads TGTGCCAGCAGACGGACTAGCGGGGGGGCCGTCACAGATACGCAGTATTTT. The rearrangement joins TRBV7-2 to TRBJ2-3; 15 nucleotides align to TRBD2. The germline V gene has CDR1 SGHTA and CDR2 FQGNSA. This CDR3 is built from 17 residues. The trim removed 6 bases at V and 2 bases at J, leaving 6 bases unmatched. Filled out from reference TRBV7-2 and TRBJ2-3, the complete variable domain reads GAGVSQSPSNKVTEKGKDVELRCDPISGHTALYWYRQSLGQGLEFLIYFQGNSAPDKSGLPSDRFSAERTGGSVSTLTIQRTQQEDSAVYLCASRRTSGGAVTDTQYFGPGTRLTVL.